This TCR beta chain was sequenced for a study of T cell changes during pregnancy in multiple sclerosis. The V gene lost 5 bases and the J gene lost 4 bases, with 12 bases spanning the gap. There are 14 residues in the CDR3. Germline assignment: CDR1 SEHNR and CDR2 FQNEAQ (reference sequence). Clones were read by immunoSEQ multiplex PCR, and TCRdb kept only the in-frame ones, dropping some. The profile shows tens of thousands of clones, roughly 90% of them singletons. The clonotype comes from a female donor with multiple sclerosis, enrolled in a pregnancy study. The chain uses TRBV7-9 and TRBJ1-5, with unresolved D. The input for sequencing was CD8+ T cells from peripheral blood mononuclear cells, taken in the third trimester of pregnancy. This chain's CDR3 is CASSQEGVNQPQHF. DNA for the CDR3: TGTGCCAGCAGCCAGGAGGGTGTGAATCAGCCCCAGCATTTT.